This T cell receptor (beta chain) was sequenced during a study of T cell repertoires in cytomegalovirus infection. Study background: Public signatures in TCR beta pointed to CMV infection and matching HLA type. The study, taken as a whole, reports: HLA-C-restricted CMV-specific TCR beta clonotypes were dominant in the ex vivo response. CMV carriers having the relevant HLA were flagged by cumulative public TCR beta family frequency.

V was pared by 1 base and J by 2 bases, with 7 bases of the junction left unmatched. Germline V CDR1 and CDR2: SGHVS, FNYEAQ. CDR3 length: 17 residues. TCRdb re-called the reads through MiXCR, storing one row per CDR3 protein. The repertoire includes about 440,000 distinct CDR3 sequences, around 32% of them detected once, and around 13% sits in the top ten. Worth noting for this clonotype: Its target is not known.

This TCR was sampled from a human donor in good health (CMV status not recorded). Some clones in this sample may be carry-over from other donors' samples. Input material: PBMCs. The chain employs TRBV7-6 and TRBJ2-7, with 11 bases fitting TRBD2. Here the CDR3 reads CASSLDSGGDSPYEQYF. Here the CDR3 DNA reads TGTGCCAGCAGCTTAGATAGCGGGGGGGATTCCCCCTACGAGCAGTACTTC.